Detailed here is one T cell receptor (beta chain). Its target is not known. The TCR beta cDNA libraries contained unique molecular identifiers. Once about 0.85 to 11 million T cells were used, roughly 490,000 cDNA molecules resulted. Using its own MiXCR run on the PCR reads, TCRdb lists one record per CDR3 protein. The sample holds 600,000 to 700,000 distinct CDR3 sequences, about 60% seen once. The source of the sample is a study of post-analysis software for immune sequencing data. Study findings and constraints: Compared against controls, patients with multiple sclerosis displayed significantly lower normalized Chao1 diversity. There were five or six TRBV segments more frequent in patients than controls, and TRBV5-6, TRBV5-1 and TRBV20-1 were among them. Samples sharing a preparation batch grouped tightly together when assessed by F measure.

Germline CDR1 MNHNS, CDR2 SASEGT. This CDR3 is built from 18 residues. Trimming left V 6 bases short and J 2 bases short, with 26 bases between. The rearrangement links TRBV6-1 to TRBJ2-7; D remains ambiguous. Sequenced input: blood. This receptor was identified in a girl aged 2-10 years with multiple sclerosis. The CDR3 sequence is CASSLAWDRLRFTYEQYF. In nucleotides, the CDR3 is TGTGCCAGCAGCCTGGCCTGGGATCGCCTGAGATTCACCTACGAGCAGTACTTC.